Listed here are 29 T cell receptor beta chains from one sample, sequenced in a study of T cell responses to AZD1222 COVID-19 vaccine. TCRdb keeps only in-frame clones here, not all; method: immunoSEQ multiplex PCR. The sample lists more than 95,000 clones, about 92% occurring once. The sample in question was peripheral blood, obtained on day 0 of AZD1222 vaccination. These receptor sequences come from an adult in good health.

The chain uses TRBV5-4 and TRBJ2-3, with D perhaps TRBD2 (6 bases). Germline-derived CDR1 and CDR2 are SGHNT and YYREEE (reference sequence). The length of the CDR3 is 15 residues. Trimming left V 5 bases short and J 5 bases short, with 18 bases between. CDR3 residues: CASRLWGVLGDTQYF. CDR3 DNA: TGTGCCAGCAGGTTGTGGGGGGTCCTTGGAGATACGCAGTATTTT.

The chain uses TRBV6-5 and TRBJ2-7; 9 nucleotides match TRBD1. CDR3 size: 15 residues. From germline, CDR1 is MNHEY and CDR2 SVGAGI. V shed 0 bases and J 1 base; nucleotides not matched to a gene: 1. The CDR3 DNA follows: TGTGCCAGCAGTTACTCCGGGACAGGGTCCTACGAGCAGTACTTC. Amino acid sequence: CASSYSGTGSYEQYF.

The CDR3 region has the DNA TGTGCCAGCAGCGTCGGACTAGCGGGCAACTCCTACGAGCAGTACTTC. Residues: CASSVGLAGNSYEQYF. The chain is built from TRBV3-1 (or the pseudogene TRBV3-2) and TRBJ2-7, with TRBD2 matching 11 bases. Trimming took 5 bases from V and 0 from J; bases not matched to a gene: 6. The germline V gene has CDR1 LGHDT and CDR2 YNNKEL (reference sequence). CDR3 length equals 16 residues.

This clone appeared a few times. DNA of the CDR3: TGCGCCAGCAGCCCCGTACTAGCGGCCACCGGGGAGCTGTTTTTT. Its protein is CASSPVLAATGELFF. V gene TRBV4-1 combines with J gene TRBJ2-2; TRBD2 aligns across 8 bases. CDR3 size: 15 residues. Germline V CDR1 and CDR2: MGHRA, YSYEKL. After removal of 4 bases from V and 4 bases from J, the junction contained 5 bases not matched to a gene.

The chain joins TRBV11-2 to TRBJ1-2; D is perhaps TRBD1 (6 bases). Germline CDR1 reads SGHAT; CDR2 reads FQNNGV. The CDR3 consists of 14 residues. Trimming left V 2 bases short and J 3 bases short, with 10 bases between. CDR3 sequence reads: CASSLWGLDYGYTF. The CDR3 DNA sequence: TGTGCCAGCAGCTTATGGGGGCTCGACTATGGCTACACCTTC. Full variable domain (missing parts from reference TRBV11-2 and TRBJ1-2): EAGVAQSPRYKIIEKRQSVAFWCNPISGHATLYWYQQILGQGPKLLIQFQNNGVVDDSQLPKDRFSAERLKGVDSTLKIQPAKLEDSAVYLCASSLWGLDYGYTFGSGTRLTVV.

V and J are TRBV30 and TRBJ1-5; D is perhaps TRBD1 (5 bases). Germline-derived CDR1 and CDR2 are GTSNPN and SVGIG (reference sequence). V gave up 2 bases and J gave up 3 bases, with 17 bases separating them. This CDR3 has 16 amino acids. CDR3 DNA: TGTGCCTGGAGTCCCCTAGGGGAAGTTTTCAATCAGCCCCAGCATTTT. This translates into CAWSPLGEVFNQPQHF.

This CDR3 is CASSFRDRDDHSNQPQHF. CDR3 nucleotides: TGTGCCAGCAGCTTCCGGGACAGGGACGACCATAGCAATCAGCCCCAGCATTTT. The genes are TRBV7-3 and TRBJ1-5, with 9 bases lining up with TRBD1. The CDR3 covers 18 residues. Per the germline V gene, CDR1 is SGHTA and CDR2 is FQGTGA. The ends lost 3 bases at V and 0 bases at J; junction bases unmatched: 9. The complete variable domain, with remaining parts taken from reference TRBV7-3 and TRBJ1-5, reads GAGVSQTPSNKVTEKGKYVELRCDPISGHTALYWYRQSLGQGPEFLIYFQGTGAADDSGLPNDRFFAVRPEGSVSTLKIQRTERGDSAVYLCASSFRDRDDHSNQPQHFGDGTRLSIL.

This clone showed up just a few times. The chain carries TRBV5-4 and TRBJ2-7; the match to TRBD1 covers 7 bases. CDR1 and CDR2 (germline): SGHNT, YYREEE (reference sequence). The J segment lost 4 bases and the V segment lost 1 base, leaving 5 bases of the junction unmatched. The CDR3 covers 14 residues. The CDR3 DNA sequence: TGTGCCAGCAGCTTGTGGGGACAGCCGTACGAGCAGTACTTC. This sequence encodes CASSLWGQPYEQYF.

This chain uses TRBV19 with TRBJ2-7; maybe TRBD1 (6 bases). Germline CDR1 reads LNHDA; CDR2 reads SQIVND (reference sequence). V was trimmed by 5 bases and J by 5 bases, leaving 13 bases between them. The CDR3 sequence is 13 residues long. CDR3 sequence (DNA): TGTGCCAGTAGTTGGTCAGGGGACAACGAGCAGTACTTC. Protein product: CASSWSGDNEQYF.

The CDR3 sequence: CASSPRLKKPYEQYF. In DNA, the CDR3 is TGTGCCAGCAGTCCCCGTCTTAAGAAACCCTACGAGCAGTACTTC. The chain couples TRBV3-1 (or the pseudogene TRBV3-2) to TRBJ2-7; D unclear. V gave up 6 bases and J gave up 2 bases, with 17 bases separating them. The CDR3 length is 15 residues. CDR1 is LGHDT and CDR2 is YNNKEL in the germline V gene (reference sequence).

This clone was seen a few times. V is TRBV12-3 or TRBV12-4 and J is TRBJ1-2; D gene ambiguous. There are 13 residues in the CDR3. Trimming left V 8 bases short and J 4 bases short, with 14 bases between. The DNA of the CDR3 is TGTGCCAGCCGTACACCTTGGCCCTATGGCTACACCTTC. Its translation is CASRTPWPYGYTF.

The chain joins TRBV5-1 to TRBJ2-7, with D possibly called TRBD1 or TRBD2 (5 bases each). CDR1 and CDR2 (germline): SGHRS, YFSETQ. V dropped 5 bases and J dropped 2 bases, with 17 bases sitting between them. The CDR3 spans 15 residues. DNA for the CDR3: TGCGCCAGCAGAAAAGGGACCACTCTAACCTACGAGCAGTACTTC. Amino acids: CASRKGTTLTYEQYF.

With regard to this clone: This specimen includes other DNA sequences encoding the same CDR3. The V gene is TRBV3-1 (or the pseudogene TRBV3-2), the J gene TRBJ1-2; D is perhaps TRBD1 (5 bases). This CDR3 spans 15 amino acids. CDR1 and CDR2 from the germline V gene are LGHDT and YNNKEL (reference sequence). V gave up 3 bases and J gave up 0 bases, with 11 bases separating them. DNA of the CDR3: TGTGCCAGCAGCCAGGGGCTTACTTCTAACTATGGCTACACCTTC. Protein sequence: CASSQGLTSNYGYTF.

This rearrangement joins TRBV13 to TRBJ2-2; weak D call: TRBD1 (5 bases). Trimming took off 0 bases at V and 2 bases at J, with 10 bases between the two ends. The CDR3 sequence is 16 residues long. CDR1 and CDR2 (germline): PRHDT, FYEKMQ (reference sequence). The CDR3 reads CASSLGGETNTGELFF. The CDR3 nucleotides read TGTGCCAGCAGCTTAGGAGGGGAAACTAACACCGGGGAGCTGTTTTTT.

This chain uses TRBV7-2 with TRBJ2-3; perhaps D is TRBD1 or TRBD2 (6 bases each). CDR1 is SGHTA, CDR2 FQGNSA, per germline. The CDR3 sequence is 15 residues long. V dropped 6 bases and J dropped 4 bases, with 17 bases sitting between them. The CDR3 region has the DNA TGTGCCAGCAGTCCCACCGGGGGCCGTGCAGATACGCAGTATTTT. It yields the protein CASSPTGGRADTQYF.

This clone was seen only once. This rearrangement joins TRBV6-1 to TRBJ1-2; the D is unclear. V was shortened by 2 bases and J by 6 bases, with 16 bases between the two germline ends. Per the germline V gene, CDR1 is MNHNS and CDR2 is SASEGT. The CDR3 is 15 residues long. CDR3 sequence reads: CASSESMGYMDGYTF. CDR3 coding DNA: TGTGCCAGCAGTGAAAGTATGGGGTATATGGATGGCTACACCTTC.

This clone was seen only once. The chain is built from TRBV7-9 and TRBJ1-2; D unclear. Germline V CDR1 and CDR2: SEHNR, FQNEAQ (reference sequence). This CDR3 has 14 amino acids. Trimming shortened V by 1 base and J by 5 bases, and 11 bases separated the two germline ends. The CDR3 sequence: CASSLGGSGYGYTF. The CDR3 nucleotides read TGTGCCAGCAGCTTAGGTGGTTCGGGTTATGGCTACACCTTC. The full variable domain, with the rest looked up from reference TRBV7-9 and TRBJ1-2, is DTGVSQNPRHKITKRGQNVTFRCDPISEHNRLYWYRQTLGQGPEFLTYFQNEAQLEKSRLLSDRFSAERPKGSFSTLEIQRTEQGDSAMYLCASSLGGSGYGYTFGSGTRLTVV.

Note on this clone: The sample has other DNA sequences that encode this CDR3 too. J is TRBJ1-5 and V is TRBV7-9; D not resolved. In germline, CDR1 is SEHNR, CDR2 FQNEAQ (reference sequence). Trimming stripped 1 base from V and 6 bases from J, with 4 bases between. This CDR3 has 12 amino acids. In DNA form, the CDR3 reads TGTGCCAGCAGCTTAGGGGGTCAGCCCCAGCATTTT. This encodes CASSLGGQPQHF.

The rearrangement joins TRBV28 to TRBJ2-7; D is ambiguous. Germline V gene data show CDR1 as MDHEN and CDR2 as SYDVKM. This CDR3 spans 12 amino acids. With 6 bases removed from V and 7 bases from J, the gap between germline ends came to 13 bases. The CDR3 coding sequence is TGTGCCAGCAGCCTCAAGACCTCGGAGCAGTACTTC. Translating gives CASSLKTSEQYF.

V gene TRBV5-4 combines with J gene TRBJ2-4, with D perhaps TRBD1 (5 bases). This CDR3 spans 14 amino acids. Trimming took 3 bases from V and 7 from J, leaving 14 bases between them. Germline CDR1 is SGHNT and CDR2 is YYREEE (reference sequence). CDR3 in amino acids: CASSSRAGNNIQYF. The CDR3 DNA reads as TGTGCCAGCAGCTCCAGGGCAGGTAATAACATTCAGTACTTC.

The rearrangement joins TRBV28 to TRBJ2-1, with a possible D match to TRBD2 (6 bases). The CDR3 has 13 residues. The germline V gene encodes CDR1 MDHEN and CDR2 SYDVKM. The V and J ends lost 9 bases and 2 bases respectively, with 11 bases between them. CDR3 DNA: TGTGCCAGTCGGGGGACGACCTACAATGAGCAGTTCTTC. Residues: CASRGTTYNEQFF. Supplemented by reference TRBV28 and TRBJ2-1, the full variable domain reads DVKVTQSSRYLVKRTGEKVFLECVQDMDHENMFWYRQDPGLGLRLIYFSYDVKMKEKGDIPEGYSVSREKKERFSLILESASTNQTSMYLCASRGTTYNEQFFGPGTRLTVL.

The table lists this clone with a count of one. This chain uses TRBV9 with TRBJ1-6; D call uncertain. Germline assignment: CDR1 SGDLS and CDR2 YYNGEE. The CDR3 sequence is 15 residues long. Trimming stripped 0 bases from V and 15 bases from J, with 19 bases between. CDR3 DNA: TGTGCCAGCAGCGTAGAGGACCGACCCTACATGGACCTCCACTTT. Its protein product is CASSVEDRPYMDLHF.

A single count supports this clone. The chain has TRBV27 and TRBJ1-2; maybe TRBD1 (5 bases). The CDR3 runs to 12 residues. The V end lost 4 bases, the J end lost 5 bases, and 8 bases lay between the germline ends. The germline gives CDR1 MNHEY, CDR2 SMNVEV (reference sequence). Here the CDR3 DNA reads TGTGCCAGCAGTTCAACAGGTTATGGCTACACCTTC. It is translated as CASSSTGYGYTF.

This chain connects TRBV4-1 to TRBJ2-1; 7 positions agree with TRBD1. CDR3 size: 15 residues. CDR1 and CDR2 (germline): MGHRA, YSYEKL. J lost 4 bases, V lost 8 bases, and 11 bases had no gene match. The CDR3: CASQPGQNFYNEQFF. DNA for the CDR3: TGCGCCAGCCAGCCGGGACAGAATTTTTACAATGAGCAGTTCTTC.

V gene TRBV10-3 combines with J gene TRBJ1-6; D ambiguous. The CDR3 runs 17 residues. Trimming cost V 6 bases and J 0 bases, with 15 bases left between them. Germline CDR1 reads ENHRY; CDR2 reads SYGVKD. The chain's CDR3 is CAIRDTPTGSYNSPLHF. In nucleotides, the CDR3 is TGTGCCATCAGGGATACCCCGACCGGCTCCTATAATTCACCCCTCCACTTT.

The chain recombines TRBV5-1 with TRBJ2-7; D remains ambiguous. The germline V gene has CDR1 SGHRS and CDR2 YFSETQ. Trimming left V 4 bases short and J 5 bases short, with 16 bases between. This CDR3 comprises 14 residues. In DNA form, the CDR3 reads TGCGCCAGCAGCAGGACCGGGCCAGCTGACGAGCAGTACTTC. It translates to CASSRTGPADEQYF.

V and J are TRBV7-3 and TRBJ1-1; D gene uncertain. This CDR3 comprises 12 residues. Germline-derived CDR1 and CDR2 are SGHTA and FQGTGA. V shed 6 bases and J shed 4 bases, with 9 bases lying between them. The CDR3 DNA reads TGTGCCAGCAGTAAAGGTGGCACTGAAGCTTTCTTT. Protein: CASSKGGTEAFF.

This clone was detected a few times. The rearrangement joins TRBV19 to TRBJ1-5, with no clear D. This CDR3 comprises 14 residues. Germline loops: CDR1 LNHDA, CDR2 SQIVND (reference sequence). V lost 5 bases and J 6 bases, leaving 14 bases between the germline ends. The CDR3 coding sequence is TGTGCCAGTAGTTCAGACTCTTACCGTCAGCCCCAGCATTTT. It encodes CASSSDSYRQPQHF.

Only a few counts were recorded for this clone. This rearrangement joins TRBV6-1 to TRBJ1-4; no clear D gene. CDR1 is MNHNS and CDR2 is SASEGT in the germline V gene. This CDR3 is 13 amino acids long. The V gene lost 3 bases and the J gene lost 5 bases, with 7 bases spanning the gap. The CDR3 reads CASSEKENEKLFF. The CDR3 bases are TGTGCCAGCAGTGAGAAGGAAAATGAAAAACTGTTTTTT.